These T cell receptor beta chains were read from a single sample in a study of OX40 agonist ivuxolimab in advanced cancers. Profiling relied on immunoSEQ multiplex PCR, and the TCRdb table lists in-frame clones only, not all of them. The repertoire holds tens of thousands of clones, with 86% as singletons. Sample: CD4+ or CD8+ T cells sorted from blood, taken in a trial of the OX40 agonist ivuxolimab. The receptors shown here come from an adult with an advanced solid tumor such as melanoma, head and neck, liver or kidney cancer. The CDR3 runs from the conserved cysteine through the conserved F or W. Each record gives: V gene, CDR3 protein.

V gene: TRBV9; CDR3 protein: CASSVGAFGELETQYF
V gene: TRBV6-5; CDR3 protein: CASSYSRAEPQHF
V gene: TRBV5-1; CDR3 protein: CASRIGYEQYF
V gene: TRBV11-2; CDR3 protein: CASATDWGGNTYNEQFF
V gene: TRBV13; CDR3 protein: CASSPPGLAVGEQFF
V gene: TRBV2; CDR3 protein: CASSGYEQYF
V gene: TRBV29-1; CDR3 protein: CSVKRGTGPYEQYF
V gene: TRBV19; CDR3 protein: CASSSGRDRTGELFF
V gene: TRBV11-2; CDR3 protein: CASSERGAGVDTQYF
V gene: TRBV18; CDR3 protein: CASSPGQVQETQYF
V gene: TRBV28; CDR3 protein: CASSLMTAGANVLTF
V gene: TRBV6-1; CDR3 protein: CASSPTFNEQFF
V gene: TRBV7-2; CDR3 protein: CASSLGGGYVYNEQFF
V gene: TRBV15; CDR3 protein: CATSRSRHLYNEQFF
V gene: TRBV19; CDR3 protein: CASSQGGGQALFSGNTIYF
V gene: TRBV7-3; CDR3 protein: CASSLGRGAYEQYF
V gene: TRBV15; CDR3 protein: CATSRDKVMIEKLFF
V gene: TRBV5-1; CDR3 protein: CASSYRTGFKTYEQYF
V gene: TRBV5-1; CDR3 protein: CASSLVDRVSEQYF
V gene: TRBV11-1; CDR3 protein: CASSRAGVKDTQYF
V gene: TRBV28; CDR3 protein: CASNSDRSYEQYF
V gene: TRBV6-4; CDR3 protein: CASSDRIGEQFF
V gene: TRBV29-1; CDR3 protein: CSVNLAGAAPYEQYF
V gene: TRBV5-1; CDR3 protein: CASSLNTGRPYEQYF
V gene: TRBV7-6; CDR3 protein: CASSLQETQYF
V gene: TRBV5-1; CDR3 protein: CASSPTGGVSNQPQHF
V gene: TRBV27; CDR3 protein: CASSLLGRSYEQYF
V gene: TRBV6-6; CDR3 protein: CASSYKASELYEQYF
V gene: TRBV29-1; CDR3 protein: CSATTGNANTGELFF
V gene: TRBV4-1; CDR3 protein: CASSQDGLPGGNEQFF
V gene: TRBV27; CDR3 protein: CASSLEGTNEKLFF
V gene: TRBV10-1; CDR3 protein: CASSESNQVSVNTIYF
V gene: TRBV30; CDR3 protein: CAWSQGKLTATQYF
V gene: TRBV15; CDR3 protein: CATSRDWGRGGEQYF
V gene: TRBV19; CDR3 protein: CASTHADTQYF
V gene: TRBV6-5; CDR3 protein: CASSYSMLGQNYGYTF
V gene: TRBV21-1; CDR3 protein: CASSICRVSGNTIYF
V gene: TRBV5-4; CDR3 protein: CASSITGQPGGTEAFF
V gene: TRBV15; CDR3 protein: CATSITSAYNEQFF
V gene: TRBV7-2; CDR3 protein: CASSFPGLAGITDTQYF
V gene: TRBV6-1; CDR3 protein: CASSGRGDSNEKLFF
V gene: TRBV7-6; CDR3 protein: CASSLVPSQSYEQYF
V gene: TRBV9; CDR3 protein: CASSVAQREDNEQFF
V gene: TRBV9; CDR3 protein: CASSVGWGRALGETQYF
V gene: TRBV5-1; CDR3 protein: CASTSRGVKTGELFF
V gene: TRBV7-9; CDR3 protein: CASSLVQGARDTQYF
V gene: TRBV10-3; CDR3 protein: CAIRSDLGAYEQYF
V gene: TRBV5-1; CDR3 protein: CASSETGGNVETQYF
V gene: TRBV18; CDR3 protein: CASSPQGESYNSPLHF
V gene: TRBV27; CDR3 protein: CASSLNGGAPTYEQYF
V gene: TRBV18; CDR3 protein: CASSPSGGPKETQYF
V gene: TRBV5-1; CDR3 protein: CASSLTRQPYGYTF
V gene: TRBV2; CDR3 protein: CASTLAAEETQYF
V gene: TRBV6-5; CDR3 protein: CASSELRIYEQYF
V gene: TRBV19; CDR3 protein: CASSRTGDDNQPQHF